This TCR beta chain was profiled in a study of blood T cell repertoires in COVID-19. At the level of the study: Acute-phase and convalescent COVID-19 samples originated in the United States, Italy and Spain. The cDNA or gDNA used as material had been derived from T cells, B-cell-depleted T cells, or PBMCs.

In the original workflow: Estimates of nucleated cell counts were drawn from the amplification of reference gene primers. Generated by immunoSEQ multiplex PCR, the TCRdb table keeps only in-frame clones and is missing some. The V and J calls and clone size are taken from that table; D and trimming were inferred from the DNA. The profile shows 30,000 to 35,000 clones, roughly 89% of them singletons. CDR3 length: 12 residues. The germline V gene has CDR1 SQVTM and CDR2 ANQGSEA. V lost 7 bases to trimming and J lost 10 bases; unmatched junction nucleotides: 6. The chain has TRBV29-1 and TRBJ2-1; 11 positions agree with TRBD2. The receptor was isolated from an elderly man with acute or convalescent COVID-19. Input material: peripheral blood. CDR3 amino acids: CSGTSGSREQFF. CDR3 nucleotide sequence: TGCAGCGGTACTAGCGGGAGTCGGGAGCAGTTCTTC.